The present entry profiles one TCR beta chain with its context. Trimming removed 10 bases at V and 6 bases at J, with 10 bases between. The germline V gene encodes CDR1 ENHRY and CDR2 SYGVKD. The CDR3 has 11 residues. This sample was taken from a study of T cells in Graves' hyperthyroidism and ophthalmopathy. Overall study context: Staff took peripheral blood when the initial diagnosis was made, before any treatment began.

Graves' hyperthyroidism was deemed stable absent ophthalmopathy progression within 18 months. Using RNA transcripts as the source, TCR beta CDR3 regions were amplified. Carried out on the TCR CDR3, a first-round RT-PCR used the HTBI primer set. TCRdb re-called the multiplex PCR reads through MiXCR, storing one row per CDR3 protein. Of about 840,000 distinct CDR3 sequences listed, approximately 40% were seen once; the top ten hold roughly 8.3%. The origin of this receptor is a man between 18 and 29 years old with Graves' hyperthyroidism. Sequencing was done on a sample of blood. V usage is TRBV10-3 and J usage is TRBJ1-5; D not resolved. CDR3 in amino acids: CASRDTQPQHF. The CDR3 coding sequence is TGTGCCAGCAGAGACACTCAGCCCCAGCATTTT.